These 5 T cell receptor beta chains originate from one sample sequenced in a study of lymphopenia after photon versus proton radiotherapy (dated by TCRdb to the late 2010s). Libraries came from the immunoSEQ multiplex PCR assay. TCRdb obtained this table from immuneACCESS and retained in-frame rearrangements with V and J assigned. These tables miss some clones; where compared with another copy, unresolved V genes account for less than half of the shortfall, and the remainder is unexplained. Present in this sample are more than 80,000 clones, around 88% of which were seen just once. Clones ranked in the top ten supply 1.2% to 1.5% of the sample. The sequencing here drew on peripheral blood, taken from a patient treated with proton-based radiotherapy. These receptors all stem from a man in his sixties with pancreatic cancer.

The rearrangement joins TRBV2 to TRBJ2-2, with D perhaps being TRBD1 or TRBD2 (5 bases each). This CDR3 spans 15 amino acids. CDR1 and CDR2 from the germline V gene are SNHLY and FYNNEI. V gave up 7 bases and J gave up 4 bases, with 16 bases separating them. The CDR3 loop reads CASTPGLAGTGELFF. DNA of the CDR3: TGTGCCAGCACTCCAGGGCTAGCTGGCACCGGGGAGCTGTTTTTT. Full variable domain (rest looked up from reference TRBV2 and TRBJ2-2): EPEVTQTPSHQVTQMGQEVILRCVPISNHLYFYWYRQILGQKVEFLVSFYNNEISEKSEIFDDQFSVERPDGSNFTLKIRSTKLEDSAMYFCASTPGLAGTGELFFGEGSRLTVL.

The CDR3 spells CASSVGEGGGETQYF. DNA for the CDR3: TGTGCCAGCAGCGTAGGAGAGGGGGGAGGAGAGACCCAGTACTTC. This chain links TRBV9 with TRBJ2-5, with D perhaps being TRBD1 or TRBD2 (6 bases each). Germline V gene lookup returns CDR1 SGDLS and CDR2 YYNGEE. V lost 0 bases, J lost 4 bases, and 13 bases lay in between. This CDR3 is built from 15 residues.

The rearrangement joins TRBV5-4 to TRBJ1-1; the D gene is possibly TRBD1 (5 bases). The CDR3 consists of 16 residues. In germline, CDR1 is SGHNT, CDR2 YYREEE (reference sequence). V lost 10 bases to trimming and J lost 4 bases, with 26 bases between them. CDR3 region: CAEKPPGIGVSTEAFF. The CDR3 DNA is TGTGCCGAAAAACCCCCAGGGATCGGGGTAAGCACTGAAGCTTTCTTT.

The rearrangement links TRBV2 to TRBJ1-5, with 7 positions matching TRBD1. In germline, CDR1 is SNHLY, CDR2 FYNNEI. This CDR3 has 15 residues. J lost 0 bases, V lost 6 bases, and 5 bases had no gene match. CDR3 amino acids: CASSWDSHSNQPQHF. CDR3 coding DNA: TGTGCCAGCAGCTGGGACAGCCATAGCAATCAGCCCCAGCATTTT.

The chain links TRBV15 to TRBJ2-5; D tentatively fits TRBD1 or TRBD2 (6 bases each). This CDR3 contains 20 residues. Germline CDR1 reads LNHNV; CDR2 reads YYDKDF (reference sequence). Trimming pared 5 bases from V and 3 bases from J, leaving 31 bases between. The CDR3 region is CATSYPPGRMSRGFKETQYF. The CDR3 DNA sequence: TGTGCCACCAGCTATCCTCCGGGGAGGATGTCCAGGGGCTTTAAAGAGACCCAGTACTTC.